Described below is a single T cell receptor beta chain sequence and its context. The antigen remains unidentified. Both iRepertoire HTBI primers and Arm-PCR of CDR3 regions were used to build the TCR beta libraries. TCRdb itself ran the multiplex PCR reads through MiXCR, one entry per CDR3 protein. The repertoire holds under 450,000 distinct CDR3 sequences, with 20% to 30% as singletons. This CDR3 has 14 amino acids. CDR1 and CDR2 (germline): LNHNV, YYDKDF (reference sequence). V was trimmed by 0 bases and J by 10 bases, leaving 15 bases between them. The data derive from a study of regulatory T cells in long-lasting Graves disease. Time point in this sample: persistent/refractory GD, antithyroid drugs over 5 years with positive TRAb. From RNA extracted from PBMCs, the TCR library was made. The peripheral blood volume drawn was 7.5 to 10 milliliters, and it was collected into EDTA tubes. Overall study findings and caveats: Accuracy was perhaps lowered by the small sample size. More public clonotypes were shared by persistent patients (around 2,500) than by new patients (fewer than 1,000).

This TCR came from a female donor with Graves disease. The genes are TRBV15 and TRBJ1-1; weak D call: TRBD1 (5 bases). Source: peripheral blood mononuclear cells (PBMCs), taken when the disease was refractory, from a patient treated with antithyroid drugs. In DNA form, the CDR3 reads TGTGCCACCAGCAGAGATTTGGGGGATAGTGGAGCTTTCTTT. It is translated as CATSRDLGDSGAFF.